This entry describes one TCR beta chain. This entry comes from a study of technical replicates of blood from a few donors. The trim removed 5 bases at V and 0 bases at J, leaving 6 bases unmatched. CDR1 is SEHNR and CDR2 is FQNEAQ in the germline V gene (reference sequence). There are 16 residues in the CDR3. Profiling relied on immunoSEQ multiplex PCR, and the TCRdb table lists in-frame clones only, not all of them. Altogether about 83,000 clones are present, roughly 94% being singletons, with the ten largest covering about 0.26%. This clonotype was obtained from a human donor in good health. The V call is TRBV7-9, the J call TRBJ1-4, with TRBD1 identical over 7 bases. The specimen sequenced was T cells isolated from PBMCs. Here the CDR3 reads CASSGGDRPTNEKLFF. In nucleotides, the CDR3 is TGTGCCAGCAGCGGAGGGGACAGACCAACTAATGAAAAACTGTTTTTT.